The rows below give T cell receptor beta chains drawn from one sample of a study of T-cell reconstitution after alpha-beta-depleted transplantation in children. From the PCR reads, TCRdb called clonotypes with MiXCR, one entry per CDR3 protein. Here the sample spans hundreds of thousands of distinct CDR3 sequences, 13% being singletons. Sequences were derived from PBMCs, mostly from graft donor cells, sampled 360 days after TCRalphabeta/CD19-depleted stem cell transplant. All receptors come from a male patient between 5 and 17 years old who had a stem cell transplant for acute myeloid leukemia, so the T cells may come from the graft donor. Both conserved end residues are part of each CDR3. The D gene is left open where the match is weak. A clone size is listed for some rows: how often the clone was seen (once, few, many), or a class if it is expanded.

TRBV6-2/TRBV6-3	-	-	TRBJ2-2	TGTGCCAGCAGTTCGCCCTCGGGGCAGGGATACACCGGGGAGCTGTTTTTT	CASSSPSGQGYTGELFF
TRBV12-3/TRBV12-4	few	-	TRBJ2-5	TGTGCCAGCAGTTTTCGCCTAGCAGGAGACCAAGAGACCCAGTACTTC	CASSFRLAGDQETQYF
TRBV3-1	-	-	TRBJ2-1	TGTGCCAGCAGCCCCCCGGGACGGACCTACAATGAGCAGTTCTTC	CASSPPGRTYNEQFF
TRBV5-1	-	TRBD1	TRBJ1-1	TGCGCCAGCAGCTCCCCCGGGACAGACTACTCCTTGGGCACTGAAGCTTTCTTT	CASSSPGTDYSLGTEAFF
TRBV5-1	few	-	TRBJ2-1	TGCGCCAGCCGCAGGGCTTACAATGAGCAGTTCTTC	CASRRAYNEQFF
TRBV7-7	few	-	TRBJ2-2	TGTGCTAGCAGCTTTTCCAGAGCGGCCGGGGAGCTGTTTTTT	CASSFSRAAGELFF
TRBV5-1	-	-	TRBJ1-5	TGCGCCAGCAGAGGGACACCCGGTGACAATCAGCCCCAGCATTTT	CASRGTPGDNQPQHF
TRBV21-1	few	-	TRBJ2-5	TGTGCCAGCAGCAAAGACCCGGGGACCAGAGAGACCCAGTACTTC	CASSKDPGTRETQYF
TRBV6-2/TRBV6-3	few	TRBD1	TRBJ2-7	TGTGCCAGCAGTTACCTGACAGGGCTCCACGAGCAGTACTTC	CASSYLTGLHEQYF
TRBV20-1	few	-	TRBJ2-7	TGCAGTGCTAGCAGACTCCCGGGGAACTTC	CSASRLPGNF
TRBV4-1	-	-	TRBJ1-5	TGCGCCAGCAGCCAAGATACAATCCTTCCCGCACGTTCGGTGTTTGGACCCAATCAGCCCCAGCATTTT	CASSQDTILPARSVFGPNQPQHF
TRBV5-1	many	TRBD2	TRBJ2-7	TGCGCCAGCAGCCCGACTAGCGGGAGCAACGAGCAGTACTTC	CASSPTSGSNEQYF
TRBV4-2	-	-	TRBJ1-2	TGTGCCAGCAGCCAAGAACGCAGGTTCTATGGCTACACCTTC	CASSQERRFYGYTF
TRBV20-1	few	TRBD2	TRBJ2-1	TGCAGTGCTTCGACTAGCGGCTCCTACAATGAGCAGTTCTTC	CSASTSGSYNEQFF
TRBV12-3/TRBV12-4	-	-	TRBJ2-3	TGTGCCAGCAGCCGCGGCTATAGAACAGATACGCAGTATTTT	CASSRGYRTDTQYF
TRBV20-1	-	-	TRBJ2-7	TGCAGTGCTAGAGAAGACGGGGTTGTCCCCTACGAGCAGTACTTC	CSAREDGVVPYEQYF
TRBV20-1	-	-	TRBJ2-7	TGCAGTGCTAGAGGGCCGCAATCCAGCGGCCCTTACGAGCAGTACTTC	CSARGPQSSGPYEQYF